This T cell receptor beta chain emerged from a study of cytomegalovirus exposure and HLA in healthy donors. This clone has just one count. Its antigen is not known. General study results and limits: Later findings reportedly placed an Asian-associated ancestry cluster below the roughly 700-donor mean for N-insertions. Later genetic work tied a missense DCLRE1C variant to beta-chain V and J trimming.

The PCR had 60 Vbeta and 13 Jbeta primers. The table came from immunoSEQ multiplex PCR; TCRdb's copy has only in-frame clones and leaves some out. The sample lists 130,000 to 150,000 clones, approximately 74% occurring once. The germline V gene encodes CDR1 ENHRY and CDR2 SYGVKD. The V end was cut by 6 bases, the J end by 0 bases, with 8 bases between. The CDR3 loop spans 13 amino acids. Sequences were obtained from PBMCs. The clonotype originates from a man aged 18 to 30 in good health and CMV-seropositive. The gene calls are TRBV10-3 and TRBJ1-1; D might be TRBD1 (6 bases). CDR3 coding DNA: TGTGCCATCAGCAGGGACATGAACACTGAAGCTTTCTTT. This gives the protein CAISRDMNTEAFF.